A selection of T cell receptor beta chains follows, all from one sample in a study of T cell responses to AZD1222 COVID-19 vaccine. Measured with immunoSEQ multiplex PCR; TCRdb has only the in-frame clones, and not every one. The sample lists 100,000 or so clones; 82% were seen once. This specimen was peripheral blood, taken on day 0 of AZD1222 vaccination. These receptors were collected from an adult in good health. Both conserved end residues are part of each CDR3. The D gene is left open where the match is weak. Some rows mark clone size as missing; the rest say once, few, many or name a class of expanded clone.

J gene,clone size,D gene,V gene,CDR3 DNA,CDR3 protein
TRBJ1-2,.,.,TRBV4-3,TGCGCCAGCAGCCACAAACAGGACCTCTATGGCTACACCTTC,CASSHKQDLYGYTF
TRBJ1-3,.,.,TRBV13,TGTGCCAGCAGCTTAGGCCAGGGGTGGGACACCATATATTTT,CASSLGQGWDTIYF
TRBJ1-1,many,TRBD1,TRBV18,TGTGCCAGCTCACCATGGGACAGGCAGAGGAACACTGAAGCTTTCTTT,CASSPWDRQRNTEAFF
TRBJ2-3,.,.,TRBV6-2/TRBV6-3,TGTGCCAGCAGTTACTCCGGGGACTCAACCTGGGGTGCAGATACGCAGTATTTT,CASSYSGDSTWGADTQYF
TRBJ1-3,.,.,TRBV3-1/TRBV3-2,TGTGCCAGCAGCCTCGGGCGGGGGAGTGGAAACACCATATATTTT,CASSLGRGSGNTIYF
TRBJ2-7,.,.,TRBV11-1,TGTGCCAGCAGCTCCGGGCCCTCGGGAGAGCAGTACTTC,CASSSGPSGEQYF
TRBJ2-3,.,TRBD2,TRBV5-1,TGCGCCAGCAGCATCCGGGGGGTCCACACAGATACGCAGTATTTT,CASSIRGVHTDTQYF
TRBJ1-1,.,.,TRBV9,TGTGCCAGCAGCGTAGGATACTCGGAACCTCTCGAAGCTTTCTTT,CASSVGYSEPLEAFF
TRBJ1-2,.,TRBD1,TRBV6-5,TGTGCCAGCAGCCGGACAGGACTAAACTATGGCTACACCTTC,CASSRTGLNYGYTF
TRBJ1-2,.,.,TRBV5-1,TGCGCCAGCAGCCCGGGACAAACTAACTATGGCTACACCTTC,CASSPGQTNYGYTF
TRBJ2-5,.,.,TRBV6-2/TRBV6-3,TGTGCCAGCAGCACTACACGGGGGCATGTTGAGACCCAGTACTTC,CASSTTRGHVETQYF
TRBJ2-3,.,TRBD2,TRBV2,TGTGCCAGCAGTTTTTTGGGACTAGCGGGAGGAGATACGCAGTATTTT,CASSFLGLAGGDTQYF
TRBJ1-2,.,.,TRBV3-1/TRBV3-2,TGTGCCAGCAGCCAAATGTCCAGGAGAGATGGCTACACCTTC,CASSQMSRRDGYTF
TRBJ1-1,.,TRBD1,TRBV29-1,TGCAGCGGACAGGGGATCTCGGGCACTGAAGCTTTCTTT,CSGQGISGTEAFF
TRBJ1-2,.,TRBD1,TRBV29-1,TGCAGCGCCAGGGACAGGGATCGTAATGGCTACACCTTC,CSARDRDRNGYTF
TRBJ2-5,once,.,TRBV19,TGTGCCAGTAGTCGCGCCCTCAGGGAGACCCAGTACTTC,CASSRALRETQYF
TRBJ2-3,.,.,TRBV14,TGTGCCAGCAGCCAAGTTCAATATTCCACAGATACGCAGTATTTT,CASSQVQYSTDTQYF
TRBJ2-5,.,.,TRBV7-2,TGTGCCAGCAGCGCGGAACTTCAAGAGACCCAGTACTTC,CASSAELQETQYF
TRBJ1-1,.,TRBD1,TRBV6-1,TGTGCCAGCAGTGAATTGGGACAGGGGGTGGGGGTTAACACTGAAGCTTTCTTT,CASSELGQGVGVNTEAFF
TRBJ1-2,once,TRBD1,TRBV19,TGTGCCAGTAGTATCGACAGGGGTGGAAAGGGCTACACCTTC,CASSIDRGGKGYTF
TRBJ2-2,.,.,TRBV7-9,TGTGCCAGCAGCTTAGGGATAGGTGACACCGGGGAGCTGTTTTTT,CASSLGIGDTGELFF
TRBJ1-2,.,.,TRBV2,TGTGCCAGCATTATTGGGGGAGCTAACTATGGCTACACCTTC,CASIIGGANYGYTF
TRBJ2-7,.,.,TRBV19,TGTGCGACCAAGGGGGGGACCTACGAGCAGTACTTC,CATKGGTYEQYF
TRBJ2-2,once,.,TRBV13,TGTGCCAGCAGCTTAGTAACCGGGGAGCTGTTTTTT,CASSLVTGELFF
TRBJ1-3,few,.,TRBV21-1,TGTGCCAGCAGCAAAGAGGGGGGGCTTTTATCTGGAAACACCATATATTTT,CASSKEGGLLSGNTIYF
TRBJ2-5,few,TRBD2,TRBV2,TGTGCCACCCAGACTAGCGGAATTGGGACCCAGTACTTC,CATQTSGIGTQYF
TRBJ2-1,.,.,TRBV20-1,TGCAGTGCTCGTGCTGCCGTTGGTGAGCAGTTCTTC,CSARAAVGEQFF
TRBJ1-2,.,TRBD1,TRBV30,TGTGCCTGGAGTGGACAGGGGCATGGCTACACCTTC,CAWSGQGHGYTF
TRBJ1-2,once,.,TRBV24-1,TGTGCCACCAGTGACTGGACTGGTGGCTACACCTTC,CATSDWTGGYTF
TRBJ1-1,.,.,TRBV11-2,TGTGCCAGCATAGCCGGGGGAGGCACTGAAGCTTTCTTT,CASIAGGGTEAFF
TRBJ1-4,.,.,TRBV5-4,TGTGCCAGCAGCTCGACAGACGAGGGGGCTAATGAAAAACTGTTTTTT,CASSSTDEGANEKLFF
TRBJ1-2,.,TRBD1,TRBV3-1/TRBV3-2,TGTGCCAGCAGCCAGGGACAGGGGGCGAACTATGGCTACACCTTC,CASSQGQGANYGYTF
TRBJ2-7,once,.,TRBV6-2/TRBV6-3,TGTGCCAGCAGTTATATCCGCGGCGGTGGGGGTGTTCGCGACGAGCAGTACTTC,CASSYIRGGGGVRDEQYF
TRBJ1-2,.,.,TRBV7-2,TGTGCCAGCAGGATGATGGGCGCACGCTATGGCTACACCTTC,CASRMMGARYGYTF
TRBJ2-5,.,.,TRBV7-8,TGTGCCAGCAGCTTAGCTGAGGCGGGGGCCCAGAAGACCCAGTACTTC,CASSLAEAGAQKTQYF
TRBJ1-2,few,.,TRBV7-9,TGTGCCAGCAGCCCCGCGAAGGGGAAACCCCTAAACTATGGCTACACCTTC,CASSPAKGKPLNYGYTF
TRBJ1-2,.,.,TRBV7-2,TGTGCCAGCAGCTTAGGAGTCGGGGGCGCACAATATGGCTACACCTTC,CASSLGVGGAQYGYTF